Each of the 6 T cell receptor beta chains below was sequenced from the same sample in a study of T cells in Graves' hyperthyroidism and ophthalmopathy. Amplified regions were TCR beta CDR3 sequences from RNA transcripts. In the first-round RT-PCR of the TCR CDR3, the HTBI primer set was used. One entry per CDR3 protein, called by TCRdb with MiXCR from the multiplex PCR reads. The repertoire holds 380,000 or so distinct CDR3 sequences, with around an eighth as singletons. The sample taken for sequencing was blood. The receptors were sampled from a man aged 25 to 45 with Graves' hyperthyroidism that later progressed to Graves' ophthalmopathy.

A few counts support this clonotype. The V gene is TRBV6-1, the J gene TRBJ2-1; D ambiguous. Germline CDR1 MNHNS, CDR2 SASEGT. This CDR3 has 17 residues. V lost 1 base to trimming and J lost 0 bases, with 13 bases between them. CDR3 nucleotide sequence: TGTGCCAGCAGTGAAGAAATCCCCCTAAGCTCCTACAATGAGCAGTTCTTC. Translated: CASSEEIPLSSYNEQFF.

This clonotype was seen only a few times. The chain carries TRBV5-1 and TRBJ1-6; a weak D match, TRBD1 (5 bases). V was cut by 4 bases and J by 0 bases, with 14 bases left in between. CDR3 length equals 17 residues. Germline V gene lookup returns CDR1 SGHRS and CDR2 YFSETQ. This chain's CDR3 is CASSGGRLSSYNSPLHF. Written as DNA, the CDR3 is TGCGCCAGCAGCGGGGGACGCCTGAGCTCCTATAATTCACCCCTCCACTTT. The variable domain in full, with the rest retrieved from reference TRBV5-1 and TRBJ1-6, is KAGVTQTPRYLIKTRGQQVTLSCSPISGHRSVSWYQQTPGQGLQFLFEYFSETQRNKGNFPGRFSGRQFSNSRSEMNVSTLELGDSALYLCASSGGRLSSYNSPLHFGNGTRLTVT.

V is TRBV9 and J is TRBJ1-2, with D perhaps matching TRBD1 (5 bases). Looked up from germline, CDR1 is SGDLS and CDR2 is YYNGEE. CDR3 length equals 14 residues. V was trimmed by 7 bases and J by 1 base, leaving 14 bases between them. The DNA of the CDR3 is TGTGCCAGCGGCCCTCGGGGGGGTAACTATGGCTACACCTTC. Protein sequence: CASGPRGGNYGYTF.

Only a few counts were recorded for this clonotype. The V and J genes are TRBV5-5 and TRBJ2-5; D is perhaps TRBD2 (6 bases). Trimming pared 1 base from V and 3 bases from J, leaving 16 bases between. Germline CDR1 and CDR2: SGHKS and YYEKEE (reference sequence). This CDR3 region has 16 residues. The CDR3 region is CASSLRAASEKETQYF. The CDR3 coding sequence is TGTGCCAGCAGCTTGAGGGCGGCTAGCGAAAAAGAGACCCAGTACTTC.

Ten or more counts support this clonotype. This chain joins TRBV5-1 and TRBJ2-7; 10 bases are a match to TRBD1. Germline V gene sequence: CDR1 SGHRS, CDR2 YFSETQ. Germline trimming cut 5 bases from V and 3 bases from J; bases unmatched to any gene: 8. The CDR3 totals 15 residues. CDR3 DNA: TGCGCCAGCAGACCCTGGACAGGGGGTTACTACGAGCAGTACTTC. Amino acid sequence: CASRPWTGGYYEQYF.

This clonotype was counted a few times. DNA of the CDR3: TGTGCCAGTAGTATAGCTGAAGGGAGAGGACAGCCCCAGCATTTT. Amino acid sequence: CASSIAEGRGQPQHF. The rearrangement uses TRBV19 and TRBJ1-5; D gene uncertain. The V gene's germline CDR1 is LNHDA and CDR2 SQIVND (reference sequence). The CDR3 loop spans 15 amino acids. The germline V and J ends were trimmed by 1 base and 7 bases, with 14 bases remaining between them.